The entry below describes one T cell receptor beta chain. Its antigen is not identified. This entry comes from a study of cytomegalovirus exposure and HLA in healthy donors. Study observations and caveats: Analyses of presence/absence relied on an assumption of roughly uniform sequencing depth across donors.

The germline CDR1 and CDR2 sequences are SGHRS and YFSETQ. This CDR3 has 14 amino acids. J gave up 3 bases and V 2 bases, and 2 bases lay outside the gene matches. The PCR contained 60 Vbeta and 13 Jbeta primers. Repertoires were generated with immunoSEQ multiplex PCR, while TCRdb's copy carries only in-frame clones and drops some. The sample includes 120,000 to 150,000 clones, over 75% of them seen just once. The rearrangement uses TRBV5-1 and TRBJ2-5, with 9 positions matching TRBD1. This TCR was recovered from a woman aged 25-40 years in good health and CMV-seronegative. Sequencing input: PBMCs. The CDR3 protein is CASSFGQGKETQYF. The CDR3 region has the DNA TGCGCCAGCAGCTTTGGACAGGGGAAAGAGACCCAGTACTTC.